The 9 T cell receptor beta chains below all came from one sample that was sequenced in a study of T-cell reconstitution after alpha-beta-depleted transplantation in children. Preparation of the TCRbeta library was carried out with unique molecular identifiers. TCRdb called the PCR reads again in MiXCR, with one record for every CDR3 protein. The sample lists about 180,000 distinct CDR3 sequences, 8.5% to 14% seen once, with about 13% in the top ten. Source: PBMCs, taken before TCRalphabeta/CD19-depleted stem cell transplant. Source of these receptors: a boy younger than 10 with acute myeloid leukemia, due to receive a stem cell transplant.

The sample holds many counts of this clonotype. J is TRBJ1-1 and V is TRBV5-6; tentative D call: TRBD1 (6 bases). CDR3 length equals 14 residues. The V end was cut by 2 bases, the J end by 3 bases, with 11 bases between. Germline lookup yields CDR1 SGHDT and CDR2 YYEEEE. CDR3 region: CASSFVEGDTEAFF. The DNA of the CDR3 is TGTGCCAGCAGCTTCGTAGAGGGGGACACTGAAGCTTTCTTT. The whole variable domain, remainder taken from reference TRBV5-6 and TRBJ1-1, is DAGVTQSPTHLIKTRGQQVTLRCSPKSGHDTVSWYQQALGQGPQFIFQYYEEEERQRGNFPDRFSGHQFPNYSSELNVNALLLGDSALYLCASSFVEGDTEAFFGQGTRLTVV.

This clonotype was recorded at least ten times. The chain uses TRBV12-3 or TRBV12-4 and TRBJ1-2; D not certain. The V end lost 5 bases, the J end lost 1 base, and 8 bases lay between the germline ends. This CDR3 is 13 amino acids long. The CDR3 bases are TGTGCCAGCAGTCCACAAGTTAACTATGGCTACACCTTC. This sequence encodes CASSPQVNYGYTF.

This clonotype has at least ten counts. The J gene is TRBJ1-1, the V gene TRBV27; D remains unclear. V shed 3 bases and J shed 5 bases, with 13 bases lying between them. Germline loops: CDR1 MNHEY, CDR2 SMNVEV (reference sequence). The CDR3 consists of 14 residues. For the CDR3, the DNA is TGTGCCAGCAGTTTCACCCCGCGGCGAACTGAAGCTTTCTTT. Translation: CASSFTPRRTEAFF.

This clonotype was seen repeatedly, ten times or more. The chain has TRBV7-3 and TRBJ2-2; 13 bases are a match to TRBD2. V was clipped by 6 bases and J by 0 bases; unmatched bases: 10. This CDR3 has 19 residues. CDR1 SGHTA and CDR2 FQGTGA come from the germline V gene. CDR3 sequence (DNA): TGTGCCAGCAGGCGAGGGCGGACTAGCGGGGGAGCGAACACCGGGGAGCTGTTTTTT. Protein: CASRRGRTSGGANTGELFF.

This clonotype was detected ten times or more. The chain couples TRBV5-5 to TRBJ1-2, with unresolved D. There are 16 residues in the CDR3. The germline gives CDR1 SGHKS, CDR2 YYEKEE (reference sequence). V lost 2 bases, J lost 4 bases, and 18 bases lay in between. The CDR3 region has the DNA TGTGCCAGCAGCTTTTCGTTGGTCAGTCATAGCTATGGCTACACCTTC. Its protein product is CASSFSLVSHSYGYTF.

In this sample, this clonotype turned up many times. The CDR3 DNA reads as TGTGCCAGCAGCACACCCGGGACAGGGGGCGAAGAGTCCCAGCATTTT. Its translation is CASSTPGTGGEESQHF. The rearrangement joins TRBV7-2 to TRBJ1-5; 12 bases map to TRBD1. With V trimmed by 5 bases and J by 11 bases, 13 bases remained unmatched. The length of the CDR3 is 16 residues. Germline V gene lookup returns CDR1 SGHTA and CDR2 FQGNSA.

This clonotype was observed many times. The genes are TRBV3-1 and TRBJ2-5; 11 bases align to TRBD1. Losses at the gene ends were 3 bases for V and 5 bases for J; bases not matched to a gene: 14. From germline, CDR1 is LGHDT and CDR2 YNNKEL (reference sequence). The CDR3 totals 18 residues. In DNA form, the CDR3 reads TGTGCCAGCAGCCAGCAGCCATACGGACAGGGGGCGGGGGAGACCCAGTACTTC. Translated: CASSQQPYGQGAGETQYF.

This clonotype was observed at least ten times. Written as DNA, the CDR3 is TGCGCCAGCAGCTTGAACAGGATGAACACTGAAGCTTTCTTT. Its translation: CASSLNRMNTEAFF. V is TRBV5-1 and J is TRBJ1-1; D perhaps matches TRBD1 (5 bases). Germline CDR1 reads SGHRS; CDR2 reads YFSETQ. The CDR3 runs 14 residues. V lost 1 base and J 0 bases, leaving 7 bases between the germline ends.

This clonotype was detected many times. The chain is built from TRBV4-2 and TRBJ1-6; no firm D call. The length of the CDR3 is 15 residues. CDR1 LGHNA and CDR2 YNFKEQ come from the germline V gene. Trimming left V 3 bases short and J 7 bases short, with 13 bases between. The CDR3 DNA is TGTGCCAGCAGCCAGACCCCGGTGCGCAATTCACCCCTCCACTTT. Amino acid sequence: CASSQTPVRNSPLHF.